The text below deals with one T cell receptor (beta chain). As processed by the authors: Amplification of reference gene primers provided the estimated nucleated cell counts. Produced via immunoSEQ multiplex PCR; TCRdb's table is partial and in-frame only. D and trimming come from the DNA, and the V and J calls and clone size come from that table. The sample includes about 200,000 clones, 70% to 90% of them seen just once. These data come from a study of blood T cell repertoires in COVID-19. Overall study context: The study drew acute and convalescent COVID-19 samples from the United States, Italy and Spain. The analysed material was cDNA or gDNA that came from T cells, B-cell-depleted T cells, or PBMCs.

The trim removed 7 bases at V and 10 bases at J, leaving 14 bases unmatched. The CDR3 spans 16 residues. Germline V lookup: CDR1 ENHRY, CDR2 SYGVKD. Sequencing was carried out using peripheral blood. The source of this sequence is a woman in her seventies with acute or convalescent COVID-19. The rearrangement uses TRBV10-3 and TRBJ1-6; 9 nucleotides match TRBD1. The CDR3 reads CAITKDRDRAKSPLHF. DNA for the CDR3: TGTGCCATCACCAAAGACCGGGACAGGGCTAAATCACCCCTCCACTTT.